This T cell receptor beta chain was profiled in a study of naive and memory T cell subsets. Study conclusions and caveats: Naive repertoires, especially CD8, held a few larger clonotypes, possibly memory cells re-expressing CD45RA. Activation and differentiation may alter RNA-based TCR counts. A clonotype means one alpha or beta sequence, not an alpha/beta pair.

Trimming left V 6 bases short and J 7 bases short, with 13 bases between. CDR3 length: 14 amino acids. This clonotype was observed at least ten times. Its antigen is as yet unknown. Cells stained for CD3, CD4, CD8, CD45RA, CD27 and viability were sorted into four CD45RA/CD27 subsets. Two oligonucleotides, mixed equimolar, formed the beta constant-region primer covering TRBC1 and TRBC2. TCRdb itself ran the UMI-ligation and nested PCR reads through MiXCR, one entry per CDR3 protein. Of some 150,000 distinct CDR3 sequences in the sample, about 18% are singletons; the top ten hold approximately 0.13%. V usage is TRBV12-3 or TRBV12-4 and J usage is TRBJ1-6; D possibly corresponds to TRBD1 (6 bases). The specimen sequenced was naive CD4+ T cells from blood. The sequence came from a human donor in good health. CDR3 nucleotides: TGTGCCAGCAGCCCACGGACAGAGAATTCACCCCTCCACTTT. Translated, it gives CASSPRTENSPLHF.